A selection of T cell receptor beta chains follows, all from one sample in a study of CD8 T cells in ankylosing spondylitis. TCRdb redid the calling of the 5' RACE reads with MiXCR, one entry per CDR3 protein. Among under 300,000 distinct CDR3 sequences listed, more than 9% were seen once. Sequenced material: blood, either unsorted or a sorted T cell fraction (not recorded which). The receptor source for this set is a male donor with ankylosing spondylitis or in good health (not recorded which). The CDR3 runs from the conserved cysteine through the conserved F or W. The D gene is left open where the match is weak. Rows may omit the clone size; those that give it use once, few, many or a size class.

>TRBD2|TRBJ2-2|many|TRBV25-1
CASSPSGSIGELFF
>NA|TRBJ2-3|many|TRBV7-9
CASSPHSSTSDTQYF
>NA|TRBJ2-5|many|TRBV4-1
CASSQVGQETQYF
>TRBD2|TRBJ2-5|few|TRBV7-9
CASSSWTSRTQETQYF
>NA|TRBJ1-2|many|TRBV21-1
CASSKMTKDGYTF
>NA|TRBJ2-6|NA|TRBV7-9
CASSLGPGANVLTF
>NA|TRBJ2-3|NA|TRBV10-3
CAISGSEGTQYF
>NA|TRBJ2-3|many|TRBV30
CATNRDLSLIGTQYF
>NA|TRBJ1-1|many|TRBV12-3/TRBV12-4
CASSLARGYTEAFF
>NA|TRBJ1-5|NA|TRBV10-3
CAISRGVGNQPQHF
>NA|TRBJ2-7|NA|TRBV7-9
CASSLGDRSYEQYF
>NA|TRBJ1-2|NA|TRBV27
CASSLKWEGYGYTF
>NA|TRBJ1-2|NA|TRBV4-2
CASSQGLLCGYTF
>NA|TRBJ2-2|many|TRBV30
CASDRSIGELFF
>TRBD2|TRBJ2-3|many|TRBV4-2
CASSQASGSTDTQYF
>NA|TRBJ1-5|many|TRBV7-2
CASSLKLLNQPQHF
>NA|TRBJ1-2|many|TRBV7-2
CASSLEAGRDGYTF
>NA|TRBJ1-1|NA|TRBV30
CAWTGRTTEAFF
>TRBD1|TRBJ2-7|many|TRBV7-8
CASSLVTGQGAGEQYF
>NA|TRBJ1-2|NA|TRBV18
CASSPSTATIYTF
>NA|TRBJ2-2|many|TRBV12-3/TRBV12-4
CASRTVHRVGELFF
>NA|TRBJ2-7|few|TRBV7-9
CASSRTTGSRYEQYF
>NA|TRBJ2-3|many|TRBV7-9
CASSSILPSTDTQYF
>TRBD1|TRBJ2-7|many|TRBV20-1
CSANRDSYEQYF
>TRBD2|TRBJ2-2|many|TRBV12-3/TRBV12-4
CASSHPRGGLDTGELFF
>NA|TRBJ2-5|many|TRBV5-1
CASNTQGFQETQYF
>TRBD1|TRBJ1-5|NA|TRBV20-1
CSATGARNQPQHF
>NA|TRBJ1-2|NA|TRBV7-9
CASSLIGIGGYTF
>TRBD1|TRBJ2-5|NA|TRBV2
CASSEGGQGRETQYF
>NA|TRBJ2-7|few|TRBV5-1
CASSLRGPSHEQYF
>TRBD1|TRBJ2-2|many|TRBV3-1
CASSQGGTGTTGELFF
>NA|TRBJ1-2|many|TRBV5-1
CASSLPGGVGYGYTF
>TRBD1|TRBJ2-7|NA|TRBV10-3
CAISELGEGATEQYF
>TRBD2|TRBJ2-2|many|TRBV12-3/TRBV12-4
CASSLTSGSIGELFF
>TRBD2|TRBJ2-4|many|TRBV4-2
CASSQGGGWAKNIQYF
>NA|TRBJ2-5|many|TRBV12-3/TRBV12-4
CASSRGAQETQYF
>NA|TRBJ2-3|many|TRBV2
CASSLRARTDTQYF